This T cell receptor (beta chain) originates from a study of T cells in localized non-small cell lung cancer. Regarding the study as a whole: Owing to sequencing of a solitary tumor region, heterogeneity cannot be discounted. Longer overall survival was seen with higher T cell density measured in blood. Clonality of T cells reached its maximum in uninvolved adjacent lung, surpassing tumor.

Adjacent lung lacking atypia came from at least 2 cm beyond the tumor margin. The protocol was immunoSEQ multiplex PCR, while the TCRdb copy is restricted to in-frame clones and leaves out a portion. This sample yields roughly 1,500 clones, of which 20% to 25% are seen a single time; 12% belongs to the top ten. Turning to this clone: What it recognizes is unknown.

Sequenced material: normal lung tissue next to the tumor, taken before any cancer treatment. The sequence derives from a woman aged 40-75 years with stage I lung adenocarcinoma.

CDR3 DNA sequence: TGTGCCAGTAGCAAATGGGGTCAGGCGAACACAGATACGCAGTATTTT. It specifies CASSKWGQANTDTQYF. The chain combines TRBV19 with TRBJ2-3; no firm D call. This CDR3 contains 16 residues. Germline lookup yields CDR1 LNHDA and CDR2 SQIVND (reference sequence). V shed 6 bases and J shed 2 bases, with 18 bases lying between them.